This T cell receptor (beta chain) was sequenced for a study of tumor-infiltrating lymphocytes in primary liver carcinoma. Across the whole study: The study reported T1-T3 N0M0 tumors spanning 4.2 to 10 cm.

As regards this clonotype: Its antigen is not identified.

RNA isolated from unsorted whole blood supplied the blood RNA, with germline DNA also extracted. They drew 3 to 4 milliliters of peripheral blood before surgery. A primer in the constant region served to generate TCR beta cDNA from roughly 550 ng of total RNA. A slightly modified ARM-PCR protocol with three nested multiplex PCR rounds produced these TCR beta libraries. The opening two PCR rounds, ten to eleven cycles each, paired TRBV1-TRBV30 forward primers with a C-beta reverse primer. TCRdb re-analysed the multiplex PCR reads in MiXCR, keeping a single row per CDR3 protein. The table includes some 190,000 distinct CDR3 sequences, around 60% detected once. Study-level findings and limits: Between tumor regions, pairs overlapped more than tumor-adjacent and tumor-blood pairs did.

V lost 0 bases and J lost 4, with 15 bases in between. The length of the CDR3 is 16 residues. Germline CDR1 and CDR2: MGHRA and YSYEKL. The TCR comes from a man aged 35-49 years with primary liver carcinoma and hepatitis B virus infection. This chain uses TRBV4-1 with TRBJ1-1, with TRBD1 as a possible D gene (6 bases). The sequenced sample was peripheral blood. The CDR3 DNA reads as TGCGCCAGCAGCCAAGAGGGGGGCAGGACGATCACTGAAGCTTTCTTT. Protein: CASSQEGGRTITEAFF.